There are many counts of the clone carrying this T cell receptor beta chain. This specimen belongs to a study of T cells in Graves' hyperthyroidism and ophthalmopathy. Trimming at V came to 0 bases and at J to 8 bases, leaving 10 bases not matched to a gene. Per germline, CDR1 SGHNT and CDR2 YENEEA. This CDR3 is 19 amino acids long. Researchers took RNA transcripts and amplified the TCR beta CDR3 regions from them. Using the HTBI primer set, a first-round RT-PCR was run on the TCR CDR3. TCRdb re-derived calls from the multiplex PCR reads in MiXCR, one entry per CDR3 protein. The table has 200,000 to 250,000 distinct CDR3 sequences, roughly 15% seen once. Inclusion characteristics of ophthalmopathy patients comprised a Clinical Activity Score of at least 3, a NOSPECS grade of at least 4, and duration under 3 months. Any patient presenting with uncontrolled infection, other autoimmune disease, pregnancy or lactation was left out. The study based diagnoses on clinical symptoms, serum thyroxine and TRAb, thyroid ultrasound and orbital computed tomography.

The clonotype originates from a woman between 18 and 30 years old with Graves' ophthalmopathy. This rearrangement joins TRBV11-3 to TRBJ2-1, with 16 bases aligning to TRBD2. Sequencing used blood. CDR3 sequence reads: CASSLEPPGLAGGLDEQFF. In nucleotides, the CDR3 is TGTGCCAGCAGCTTAGAACCTCCGGGACTAGCGGGAGGGCTCGATGAGCAGTTCTTC.